This T cell receptor (beta chain) was sequenced during a study of blood T cell repertoires in COVID-19. Study information: Sources were T cells, B-cell-depleted T cells, or PBMCs; the material itself was cDNA or gDNA.

Measured with immunoSEQ multiplex PCR; TCRdb has only the in-frame clones, and not every one. The sample has roughly 120,000 clones, approximately 84% seen once; the top ten hold about 3%. Germline V gene sequence: CDR1 SGHDT, CDR2 YYEEEE. V was pared by 4 bases and J by 7 bases, with 6 bases of the junction left unmatched. CDR3 length: 15 amino acids. The sequencing sample was made of peripheral blood. V usage is TRBV5-6 and J usage is TRBJ2-3; 13 bases are shared with TRBD2. The receptor was isolated from a man aged 40-49 years with acute or convalescent COVID-19. CDR3 residues: CASSLPGLAGYTQYF. The CDR3 DNA sequence: TGTGCCAGCAGCCTACCGGGACTAGCGGGGTATACGCAGTATTTT.